This T cell receptor (beta chain) was identified during a study of PD-1 blockade in classical Hodgkin lymphoma. Brentuximab vedotin exposure varied, and every patient relapsed after autologous stem cell transplantation. The germline V gene encodes CDR1 SGHTA and CDR2 FQGTGA. Trimming cost V 4 bases and J 3 bases; bases outside gene matches: 5. The CDR3 sequence is 14 residues long. TCRdb keeps only in-frame clones here, not all; method: immunoSEQ multiplex PCR. The sample includes 14,000 to 15,000 clones, around four fifths of them seen just once. The sample here was peripheral blood mononuclear cells (PBMCs), taken before the second cycle of nivolumab. This TCR was sampled from a human donor with classical Hodgkin lymphoma. The chain has TRBV7-3 and TRBJ1-1; 7 positions agree with TRBD1. CDR3 amino acids: CASSYRGGYTEAFF. The CDR3 DNA sequence: TGTGCCAGCAGCTACAGGGGAGGATACACTGAAGCTTTCTTT. Based on the CDR3 plus reference TRBV7-3 and TRBJ1-1, the full variable domain is GAGVSQTPSNKVTEKGKYVELRCDPISGHTALYWYRQSLGQGPEFLIYFQGTGAADDSGLPNDRFFAVRPEGSVSTLKIQRTERGDSAVYLCASSYRGGYTEAFFGQGTRLTVV.